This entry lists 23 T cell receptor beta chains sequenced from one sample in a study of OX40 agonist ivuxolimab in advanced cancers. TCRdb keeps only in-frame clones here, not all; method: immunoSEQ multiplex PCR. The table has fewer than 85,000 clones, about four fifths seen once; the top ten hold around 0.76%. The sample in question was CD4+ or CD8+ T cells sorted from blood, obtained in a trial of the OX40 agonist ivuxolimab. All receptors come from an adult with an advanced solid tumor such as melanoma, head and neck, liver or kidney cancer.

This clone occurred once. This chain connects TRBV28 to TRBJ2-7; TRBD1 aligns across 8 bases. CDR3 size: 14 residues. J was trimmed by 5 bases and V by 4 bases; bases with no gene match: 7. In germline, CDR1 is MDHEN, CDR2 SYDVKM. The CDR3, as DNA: TGTGCCAGCAGTTCAACCGACAGGGGAGACGAGCAGTACTTC. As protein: CASSSTDRGDEQYF.

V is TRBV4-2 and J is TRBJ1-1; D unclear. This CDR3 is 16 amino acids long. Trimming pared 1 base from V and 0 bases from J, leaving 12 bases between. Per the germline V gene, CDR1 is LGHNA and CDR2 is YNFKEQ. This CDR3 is CASSQGGRILNTEAFF. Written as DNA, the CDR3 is TGTGCCAGCAGCCAAGGTGGTCGGATCCTGAACACTGAAGCTTTCTTT.

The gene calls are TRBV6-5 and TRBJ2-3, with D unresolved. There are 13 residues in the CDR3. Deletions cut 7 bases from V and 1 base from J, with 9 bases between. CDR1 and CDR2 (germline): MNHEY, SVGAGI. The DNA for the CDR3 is TGTGCCAGCACCCCCCCGGGCACAGATACGCAGTATTTT. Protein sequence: CASTPPGTDTQYF.

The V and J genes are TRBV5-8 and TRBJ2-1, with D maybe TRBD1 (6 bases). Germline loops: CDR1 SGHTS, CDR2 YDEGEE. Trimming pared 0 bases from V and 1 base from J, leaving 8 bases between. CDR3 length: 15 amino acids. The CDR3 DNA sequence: TGTGCCAGCAGCTTGGAGGGGGAATCCTACAATGAGCAGTTCTTC. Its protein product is CASSLEGESYNEQFF.

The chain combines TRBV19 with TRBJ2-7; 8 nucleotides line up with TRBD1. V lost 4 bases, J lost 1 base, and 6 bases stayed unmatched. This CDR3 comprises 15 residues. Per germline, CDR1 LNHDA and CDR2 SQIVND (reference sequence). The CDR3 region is CASSNRGVFSYEQYF. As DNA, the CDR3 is TGTGCCAGTAGTAACAGGGGGGTGTTTTCCTACGAGCAGTACTTC.

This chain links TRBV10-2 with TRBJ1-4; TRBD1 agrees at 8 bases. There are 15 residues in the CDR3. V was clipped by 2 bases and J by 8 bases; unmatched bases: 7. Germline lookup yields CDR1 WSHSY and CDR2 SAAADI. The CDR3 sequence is CASSETTGVGEKLFF. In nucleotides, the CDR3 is TGCGCCAGCAGTGAGACGACAGGGGTAGGAGAAAAACTGTTTTTT.

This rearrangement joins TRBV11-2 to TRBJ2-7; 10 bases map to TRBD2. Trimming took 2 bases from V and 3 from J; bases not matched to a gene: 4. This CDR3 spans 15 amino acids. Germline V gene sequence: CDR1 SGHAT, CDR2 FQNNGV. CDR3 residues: CASSLPTSGFYEQYF. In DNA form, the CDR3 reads TGTGCCAGCAGCTTACCGACTAGCGGGTTCTACGAGCAGTACTTC.

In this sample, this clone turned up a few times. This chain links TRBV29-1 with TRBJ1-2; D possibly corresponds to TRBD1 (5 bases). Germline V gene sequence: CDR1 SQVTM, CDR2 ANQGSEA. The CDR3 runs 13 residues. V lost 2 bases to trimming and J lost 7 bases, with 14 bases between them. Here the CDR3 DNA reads TGCAGCGTTGAATTGAATGGGGGTAGTGGCTACACCTTC. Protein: CSVELNGGSGYTF.

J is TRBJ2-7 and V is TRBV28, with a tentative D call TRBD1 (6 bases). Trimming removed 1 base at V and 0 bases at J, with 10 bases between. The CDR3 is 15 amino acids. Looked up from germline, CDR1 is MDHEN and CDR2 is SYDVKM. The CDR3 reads CASSLFRTVSYEQYF. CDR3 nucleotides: TGTGCCAGCAGTTTATTTAGGACAGTCTCCTACGAGCAGTACTTC.

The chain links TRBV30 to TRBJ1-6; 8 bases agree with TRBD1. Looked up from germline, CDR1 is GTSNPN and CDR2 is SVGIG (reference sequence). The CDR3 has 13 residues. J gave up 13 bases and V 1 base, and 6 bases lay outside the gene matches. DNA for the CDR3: TGTGCCTGGAGTGGGACAGGGACCCCTCCCCTCCACTTT. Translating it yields CAWSGTGTPPLHF. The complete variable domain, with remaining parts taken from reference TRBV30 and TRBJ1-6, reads SQTIHQWPATLVQPVGSPLSLECTVEGTSNPNLYWYRQAAGRGLQLLFYSVGIGQISSEVPQNLSASRPQDRQFILSSKKLLLSDSGFYLCAWSGTGTPPLHFGNGTRLTVT.

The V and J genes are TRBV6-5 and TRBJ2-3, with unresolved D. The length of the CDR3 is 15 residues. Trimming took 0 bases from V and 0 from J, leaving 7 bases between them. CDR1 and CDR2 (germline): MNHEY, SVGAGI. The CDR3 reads CASSYSGISTDTQYF. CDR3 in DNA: TGTGCCAGCAGTTACTCGGGCATTAGCACAGATACGCAGTATTTT.

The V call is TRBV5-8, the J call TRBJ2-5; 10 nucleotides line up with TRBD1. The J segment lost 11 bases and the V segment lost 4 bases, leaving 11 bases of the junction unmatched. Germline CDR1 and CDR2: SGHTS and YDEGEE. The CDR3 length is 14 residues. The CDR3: CASSRDRGRGEQYF. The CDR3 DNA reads TGTGCCAGCAGCCGGGACAGGGGCCGGGGGGAGCAGTACTTC.

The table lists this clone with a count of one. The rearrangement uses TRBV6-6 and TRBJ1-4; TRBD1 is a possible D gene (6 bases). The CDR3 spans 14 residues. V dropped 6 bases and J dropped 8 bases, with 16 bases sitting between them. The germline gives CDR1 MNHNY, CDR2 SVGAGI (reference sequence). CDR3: CASRPLGAGEKLFF. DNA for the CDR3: TGTGCCAGCAGGCCTCTGGGGGCTGGGGAAAAACTGTTTTTT.

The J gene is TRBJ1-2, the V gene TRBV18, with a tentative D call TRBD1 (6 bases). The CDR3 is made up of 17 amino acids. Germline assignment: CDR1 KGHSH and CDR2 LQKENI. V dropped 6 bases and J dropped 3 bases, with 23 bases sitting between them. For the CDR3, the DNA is TGTGCCAGCTCGCACATAACAGGGATGCCTATCGACTATGGCTACACCTTC. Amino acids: CASSHITGMPIDYGYTF.

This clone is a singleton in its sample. The CDR3 DNA reads as TGTGCCAGTAGACCGGACCAATATACCGGGGAGCTGTTTTTT. Encoded protein: CASRPDQYTGELFF. The chain joins TRBV19 to TRBJ2-2; D is undetermined. CDR3 length equals 14 residues. Trimming shortened V by 6 bases and J by 5 bases, and 13 bases separated the two germline ends. Germline CDR1 LNHDA, CDR2 SQIVND (reference sequence).

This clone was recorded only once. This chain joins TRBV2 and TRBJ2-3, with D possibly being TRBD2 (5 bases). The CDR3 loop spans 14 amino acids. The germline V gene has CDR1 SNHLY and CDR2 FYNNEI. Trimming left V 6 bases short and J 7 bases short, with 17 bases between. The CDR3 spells CASSDRGLGNTQYF. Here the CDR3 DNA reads TGTGCCAGCAGCGACCGCGGGTTAGGAAATACGCAGTATTTT.

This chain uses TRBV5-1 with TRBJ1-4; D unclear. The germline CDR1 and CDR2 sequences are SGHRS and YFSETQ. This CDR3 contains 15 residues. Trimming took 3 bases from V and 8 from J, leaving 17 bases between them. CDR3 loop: CASSSSRSSQEKLFF. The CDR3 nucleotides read TGCGCCAGCAGCTCCTCGCGGTCATCCCAGGAAAAACTGTTTTTT.

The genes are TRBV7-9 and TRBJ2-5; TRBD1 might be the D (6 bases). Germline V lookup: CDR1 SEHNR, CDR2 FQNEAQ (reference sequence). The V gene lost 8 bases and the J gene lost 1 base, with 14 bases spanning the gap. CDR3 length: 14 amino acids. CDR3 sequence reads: CASRDRTAQETQYF. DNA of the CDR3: TGTGCCAGCCGGGACCGGACAGCCCAAGAGACCCAGTACTTC.

This CDR3 reads CATSRDRVGKTQYF. The CDR3 nucleotides are TGTGCCACCAGCAGAGACCGGGTGGGTAAGACCCAGTACTTC. This sequence joins TRBV15 and TRBJ2-5; D is unclear. The CDR3 is made up of 14 amino acids. Germline CDR1 LNHNV, CDR2 YYDKDF (reference sequence). The ends were cut back, 0 bases at V and 6 bases at J, with 11 bases in the middle.

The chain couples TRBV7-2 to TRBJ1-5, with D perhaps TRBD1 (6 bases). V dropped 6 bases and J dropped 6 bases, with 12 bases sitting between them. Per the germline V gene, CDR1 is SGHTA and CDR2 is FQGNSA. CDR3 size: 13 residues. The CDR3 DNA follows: TGTGCCAGCAGTCCCGGGGGGGCTCAGCCCCAGCATTTT. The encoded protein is CASSPGGAQPQHF.

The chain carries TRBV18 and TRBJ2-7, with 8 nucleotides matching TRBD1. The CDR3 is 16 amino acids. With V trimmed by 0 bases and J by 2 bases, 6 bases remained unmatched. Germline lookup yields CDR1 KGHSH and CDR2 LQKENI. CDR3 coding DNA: TGTGCCAGCTCACCACCATCAACAGGGGGTACCTACGAGCAGTACTTC. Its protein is CASSPPSTGGTYEQYF.

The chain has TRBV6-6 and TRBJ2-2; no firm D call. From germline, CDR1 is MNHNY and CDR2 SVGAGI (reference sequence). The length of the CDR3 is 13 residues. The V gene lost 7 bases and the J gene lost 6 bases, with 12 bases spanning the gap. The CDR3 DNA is TGTGCCAGCACCCCGATAGTCGCCGGGGAGCTGTTTTTT. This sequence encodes CASTPIVAGELFF.

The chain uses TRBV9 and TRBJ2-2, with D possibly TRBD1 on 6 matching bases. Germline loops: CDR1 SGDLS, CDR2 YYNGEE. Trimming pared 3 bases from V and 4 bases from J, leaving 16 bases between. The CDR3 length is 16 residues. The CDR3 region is CASSAGSDSGTGELFF. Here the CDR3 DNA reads TGTGCCAGCAGCGCAGGGTCGGACAGTGGCACCGGGGAGCTGTTTTTT. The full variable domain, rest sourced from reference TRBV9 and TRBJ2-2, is DSGVTQTPKHLITATGQRVTLRCSPRSGDLSVYWYQQSLDQGLQFLIQYYNGEERAKGNILERFSAQQFPDLHSELNLSSLELGDSALYFCASSAGSDSGTGELFFGEGSRLTVL.